This T cell receptor beta chain stems from a study of cytomegalovirus exposure and HLA in healthy donors. In regard to this clone: Its target is not known.

Libraries were prepared by immunoSEQ multiplex PCR; TCRdb keeps only in-frame clonotypes and omits some of them. Among about 79,000 clones listed, 93% were seen once. Study-level findings and limits: Some public TCRs appeared in many individuals, while most sequences were rare. The study recorded 150 to 200 TCR beta chains that were cytomegalovirus-associated. A later analysis found first-cohort TCR clusters tended to co-occur in the roughly 120 validation repertoires.

The receptor was derived from a woman aged 25-40 years in good health and CMV-seronegative. Sequencing was carried out using PBMCs.

The CDR3 spells CASSYSGTGTFEAFF. CDR3 nucleotides: TGTGCCAGCAGTTACTCTGGGACAGGGACATTTGAAGCTTTCTTT. The rearrangement links TRBV6-5 to TRBJ1-1; 9 nucleotides agree with TRBD1. The CDR3 covers 15 residues. Germline V gene sequence: CDR1 MNHEY, CDR2 SVGAGI. The J segment lost 7 bases and the V segment lost 0 bases, leaving 6 bases of the junction unmatched.